These 10 T cell receptor beta chains share one sample of origin, sequenced in a study of chemoradiotherapy in HPV16-positive cancers. This table comes from immunoSEQ multiplex PCR, and its TCRdb copy is limited to in-frame clones, with some not included. The repertoire consists of about 3,900 clones, with almost 80% occurring once and the leading ten covering 11%. The specimen was tumor tissue, collected from a patient who underwent chemoradiotherapy. Receptor source: a human donor with HPV-associated anogenital cancer.

The chain employs TRBV4-1 and TRBJ1-3; weak D call: TRBD1 (6 bases). The CDR3 is 19 residues long. Trimming left V 2 bases short and J 0 bases short, with 20 bases between. Germline loops: CDR1 MGHRA, CDR2 YSYEKL. The CDR3 is CASSQYSVGAQSSGNTIYF. The CDR3 region has the DNA TGCGCCAGCAGCCAATATTCTGTGGGGGCTCAAAGCTCTGGAAACACCATATATTTT.

There are a few counts of this clone. CDR3 sequence reads: CASSAQGITEAFF. The CDR3 region has the DNA TGTGCCAGTAGTGCTCAGGGGATTACTGAAGCTTTCTTT. The rearrangement joins TRBV19 to TRBJ1-1; possibly TRBD1 for D (6 bases). Trimming took 5 bases from V and 5 from J, leaving 12 bases between them. The CDR3 sequence is 13 residues long. Germline V gene sequence: CDR1 LNHDA, CDR2 SQIVND (reference sequence).

The V and J genes are TRBV10-3 and TRBJ2-7, with D perhaps matching TRBD2 (6 bases). Germline CDR1 and CDR2: ENHRY and SYGVKD. V was clipped by 4 bases and J by 1 base, with 11 bases between them. The CDR3 consists of 14 residues. The CDR3 nucleotides are TGTGCCATCAGTGTAGGGGCGGGATCCTACGAGCAGTACTTC. Its translation is CAISVGAGSYEQYF.

The chain joins TRBV6-6 to TRBJ2-7; 10 bases fit TRBD2. The V gene end was trimmed by 5 bases and the J gene end by 1 base; junction bases not matched to a gene: 5. This CDR3 is 15 amino acids long. Germline CDR1 MNHNY, CDR2 SVGAGI (reference sequence). CDR3 DNA: TGTGCCAGCAGTCGGACGACTAGCGGGTCCTACGAGCAGTACTTC. Protein product: CASSRTTSGSYEQYF.

This clone has just one count. V and J are TRBV5-1 and TRBJ1-2; TRBD1 aligns across 7 bases. Germline V gene sequence: CDR1 SGHRS, CDR2 YFSETQ. The CDR3 spans 15 residues. The ends lost 0 bases at V and 3 bases at J; junction bases unmatched: 5. The CDR3 sequence is CASSLAPQGDYGYTF. For the CDR3, the DNA is TGCGCCAGCAGCTTGGCTCCGCAGGGGGACTATGGCTACACCTTC.

This chain links TRBV5-1 with TRBJ1-4, with a weak D call TRBD1 (6 bases). The germline V and J ends were trimmed by 2 bases and 8 bases, with 13 bases remaining between them. Germline CDR1 SGHRS, CDR2 YFSETQ. CDR3 length: 14 residues. This CDR3 reads CASSLGGIGEKLFF. CDR3 coding DNA: TGCGCCAGCAGCTTAGGGGGAATTGGAGAAAAACTGTTTTTT.

This clone was counted a few times. The V and J genes are TRBV9 and TRBJ1-4; TRBD1 agrees at 9 bases. V lost 7 bases to trimming and J lost 3 bases; unmatched junction nucleotides: 10. The CDR3 runs 16 residues. The germline V gene has CDR1 SGDLS and CDR2 YYNGEE. CDR3 sequence reads: CASGPGQGYANEKLFF. The CDR3 nucleotides read TGTGCCAGCGGACCGGGACAGGGATATGCTAATGAAAAACTGTTTTTT.

This chain links TRBV2 with TRBJ2-3, with TRBD2 matching 12 bases. CDR3 size: 15 residues. The ends lost 6 bases at V and 2 bases at J; junction bases unmatched: 3. The germline V gene has CDR1 SNHLY and CDR2 FYNNEI. CDR3 amino acids: CASRRLAGATDTQYF. The CDR3 coding sequence is TGTGCCAGCAGACGACTAGCGGGGGCCACAGATACGCAGTATTTT. The whole variable domain, filled in from reference TRBV2 and TRBJ2-3, reads EPEVTQTPSHQVTQMGQEVILRCVPISNHLYFYWYRQILGQKVEFLVSFYNNEISEKSEIFDDQFSVERPDGSNFTLKIRSTKLEDSAMYFCASRRLAGATDTQYFGPGTRLTVL.

The rearrangement joins TRBV12-2 to TRBJ2-3; the table assigns TRBD2, which was not confirmed against the DNA. TRBV12-2 is annotated as a pseudogene. This CDR3 comprises 16 residues. The CDR3 here is CASRPRLAVSTDTQYF. CDR3 bases: TGTGCAAGTCGCCCCCGGCTAGCGGTGAGCACAGATACGCAGTATTTT.

This chain links TRBV10-3 with TRBJ2-3, with D hard to call. The CDR3 runs to 14 residues. Germline CDR1 and CDR2: ENHRY and SYGVKD. The V gene lost 10 bases and the J gene lost 2 bases, with 16 bases spanning the gap. CDR3 amino acids: CATKPTYNTDTQYF. The CDR3 DNA follows: TGTGCCACCAAACCAACCTATAACACAGATACGCAGTATTTT.